The clone carrying this TCR beta chain was observed once. Its target is not known. This sample was included in a study of siplizumab effects on memory and regulatory T cells. Findings and caveats of the study: The suppressive capacity of proliferating Tregs from siplizumab cultures remained unconfirmed. Naive T cells looked more diverse than memory cells, and they looked like major contributors to the alloresponse.

Germline lookup yields CDR1 SGHRS and CDR2 YFSETQ. Deletions cut 0 bases from V and 5 bases from J, with 3 bases between. This CDR3 spans 12 amino acids. Around 9.1 x 10^4 TCR templates per sample were sequenced. Repertoires were generated with immunoSEQ multiplex PCR, while TCRdb's copy carries only in-frame clones and drops some. There are about 52,000 clones in the sample; 95% to 97% occur only once, and approximately 0.59% lies in the top ten. The clonotype originates from a human donor in good health. The rearrangement joins TRBV5-1 to TRBJ2-1; D uncertain. The sample taken for sequencing was naive CD4+ T cells sorted from blood. Written as DNA, the CDR3 is TGCGCCAGCAGCTTGGGGCACAATGAGCAGTTCTTC. Protein product: CASSLGHNEQFF.